Sequencing of this T cell receptor (beta chain) was carried out in a study of T cell changes during pregnancy in multiple sclerosis. Only in-frame clones appear in the TCRdb table, and some are missing; sequencing was by immunoSEQ multiplex PCR. The sample has 90,000 to 120,000 clones, 85% to 95% seen once. CDR1 and CDR2 from the germline V gene are SGHRS and YFSETQ. V was clipped by 1 base and J by 7 bases, with 5 bases between them. This CDR3 contains 11 residues. This clonotype was sampled from a female donor in good health, enrolled as a control in a pregnancy study. The V gene is TRBV5-1, the J gene TRBJ1-1; D unresolved. This specimen was peripheral blood, taken in the third trimester of pregnancy. The DNA of the CDR3 is TGCGCCAGCAGCTTGAGAGATGAAGCTTTCTTT. It translates to CASSLRDEAFF.